Sequencing of this T cell receptor (beta chain) was carried out in a study of OX40 agonist ivuxolimab in advanced cancers. This table comes from immunoSEQ multiplex PCR, and its TCRdb copy is limited to in-frame clones, with some not included. The sample consists of about 20,000 clones, around 87% of them appearing once. Germline loops: CDR1 SSHAT, CDR2 FNYEAQ (reference sequence). This CDR3 region has 14 residues. Note on this clone: The junction and the germline gene differ at one end; a read error may be behind it.

This specimen consisted of CD4+ or CD8+ T cells sorted from blood, obtained in a trial of the OX40 agonist ivuxolimab. The receptor was isolated from an adult with an advanced solid tumor such as melanoma, head and neck, liver or kidney cancer. The V call is TRBV7-7, the J call TRBJ2-5, with D possibly being TRBD1 (6 bases). Near its end, the DNA agrees better with TRBJ2-7, so the J call may be wrong. CDR3 sequence: CASSLGAGVGEQYF. The CDR3 coding sequence is TGTGCTAGCAGCTTAGGGGCAGGGGTGGGCGAGCAGTACTTC.